A selection of T cell receptor beta chains follows, all from one sample in a study of blood T cell repertoires in COVID-19. Sequenced by immunoSEQ multiplex PCR; TCRdb stores in-frame clones only, minus some. The sample includes more than 150,000 clones, 84% of them seen just once. The material sequenced was peripheral blood. The receptors come from a human donor in a cohort sampled during active COVID-19. Both conserved end residues are part of each CDR3. D genes are given only for firm matches. A row's size may be missing; if present it is once, few, many or a size class.

d_call | j_call | v_call | clone_size | cdr3_nt | cdr3_aa
. | TRBJ1-4 | TRBV11-2 | . | TGTGCCAGCAGCCCTCGGACAGACAATGAAAAACTGTTTTTT | CASSPRTDNEKLFF
TRBD1 | TRBJ2-7 | TRBV5-1 | once | TGCGCCAGCAGCCAGGGACAGCCGTACGAGCAGTACTTC | CASSQGQPYEQYF
. | TRBJ2-1 | TRBV4-2 | . | TGTGCCAGCAGCCAAGATGCTGAGGGCGAGCAGTTCTTC | CASSQDAEGEQFF
. | TRBJ2-5 | TRBV11-2 | . | TGTGCCAGCAGCTCCGGGTCTTGGGACCAAGAGACCCAGTACTTC | CASSSGSWDQETQYF
. | TRBJ2-7 | TRBV5-1 | once | TGCGCCAGCAGCTTGACTGTTGGGGGGACGGGGGATTCCTACGAGCAGTACTTC | CASSLTVGGTGDSYEQYF
TRBD2 | TRBJ2-7 | TRBV7-9 | many | TGTGCCAGCAGCCCGGGACTAGCCGGCTACGAGCAGTACTTC | CASSPGLAGYEQYF
. | TRBJ1-1 | TRBV18 | . | TGTGCCAGCTCACCACCTGGGGGGTACACTGAAGCTTTCTTT | CASSPPGGYTEAFF
. | TRBJ1-1 | TRBV5-6 | . | TGTGCCAGCAGCCTCCCACCAGGGAACATGAACACTGAAGCTTTCTTT | CASSLPPGNMNTEAFF
. | TRBJ1-2 | TRBV6-5 | . | TGTGCCAGCAGTTACGTTGCAGGGTATAATGGCTACACCTTC | CASSYVAGYNGYTF
TRBD2 | TRBJ2-2 | TRBV7-3 | . | TGTGCCAGCAGAACCCAAGCGGGGTCCGGGGAGCTGTTTTTT | CASRTQAGSGELFF
TRBD1 | TRBJ1-3 | TRBV7-2 | . | TGTGCCAGCAGCAAGACAGGGGCTGGAAACACCATATATTTT | CASSKTGAGNTIYF
TRBD1 | TRBJ2-2 | TRBV19 | . | TGTGCCAGTAGGGGACAGGGCACCACCGGGGAGCTGTTTTTT | CASRGQGTTGELFF
TRBD1 | TRBJ1-1 | TRBV14 | . | TGTGCCAGCAGCCATCGACGCACCCCGGGACAGGGAACGGGGATGAACACTGAAGCTTTCTTT | CASSHRRTPGQGTGMNTEAFF
TRBD1 | TRBJ1-5 | TRBV19 | . | TGTGCCAGTAGTACCGCCCCCGGACAGGAAAATCAGCCCCAGCATTTT | CASSTAPGQENQPQHF
TRBD2 | TRBJ2-7 | TRBV5-6 | . | TGTGCCAGCAGCCCTAGCGGGGTCTACTCCTACGAGCAGTACTTC | CASSPSGVYSYEQYF
. | TRBJ2-4 | TRBV6-5 | . | TGTGCCAGCATGGGCTCAGTAAACATTCAGTACTTC | CASMGSVNIQYF